The 26 T cell receptor beta chains below all came from one sample that was sequenced in a study of tumor-infiltrating lymphocytes in primary liver carcinoma. Unsorted whole blood supplied the RNA, and germline DNA was extracted too. Starting material of approximately 500 ng total RNA yielded TCR beta cDNA via a constant-region primer. Slightly modified ARM-PCR with three nested multiplex PCR rounds yielded TCR beta libraries. Use of TRBV1-TRBV30 forward primers with a C-beta reverse primer characterized the first two PCR rounds, which lasted roughly 9 cycles each. One entry per CDR3 protein, called by TCRdb with MiXCR from the multiplex PCR reads. The data show 330,000 or so distinct CDR3 sequences, about 65% seen once. The sequenced material came from peripheral blood. These receptors came from a man aged 35 to 55 with primary liver carcinoma and hepatitis B virus infection.

V usage is TRBV30 and J usage is TRBJ1-1, with a possible D match to TRBD1 (5 bases). The CDR3 covers 14 residues. CDR1 GTSNPN and CDR2 SVGIG come from the germline V gene (reference sequence). The germline V and J ends were trimmed by 0 bases and 2 bases, with 10 bases remaining between them. CDR3 in DNA: TGTGCCTGGAGTGTAAACAGGAAAAACACTGAAGCTTTCTTT. Amino acid sequence: CAWSVNRKNTEAFF.

In the case of this clonotype: With a much larger clone just one base away, this may be a read error. The chain joins TRBV12-3 or TRBV12-4 to TRBJ1-2; D uncertain. The CDR3 spans 11 residues. This CDR3 reads CASSPGYDYTF. The CDR3 nucleotides read TGTGCCAGCAGTCCGGGCTATGACTACACCTTC.

As concerns this clonotype: This could be a read error, since a much larger clone is one nucleotide away. This CDR3 is missing its conserved last phenylalanine or tryptophan, likely due to a read error. The rearrangement links TRBV6-1 to TRBJ2-7; D not certain. The CDR3 totals 13 residues. V lost 1 base, J lost 3 bases, and 7 bases lay in between. The V gene's germline CDR1 is MNHNS and CDR2 SASEGT. CDR3 region: CASSEGNGYEQYY. CDR3 nucleotides: TGTGCCAGCAGTGAAGGGAACGGCTACGAGCAGTACTAC.

On this clonotype: A much larger clone sits a single nucleotide away, making a read error possible. The rearrangement links TRBV7-8 to TRBJ1-4; 12 positions match TRBD1. The CDR3 has 15 residues. Germline V gives CDR1 SGHVS, CDR2 FQNEAQ. The V gene end was trimmed by 11 bases and the J gene end by 5 bases; junction bases not matched to a gene: 9. The DNA of the CDR3 is TGTGCCGGCAAAATAGGGACAGGGGGCAATGAAAAACTGTTTTTT. The encoded protein is CAGKIGTGGNEKLFF. The whole variable domain, remainder taken from reference TRBV7-8 and TRBJ1-4, is GAGVSQSPRYKVAKRGQDVALRCDPISGHVSLFWYQQALGQGPEFLTYFQNEAQLDKSGLPSDRFFAERPEGSVSTLKIQRTQQEDSAVYLCAGKIGTGGNEKLFFGSGTQLSVL.

V usage is TRBV6-6 and J usage is TRBJ1-3, with D unclear. Germline V gives CDR1 MNHNY, CDR2 SVGAGI (reference sequence). V was clipped by 3 bases and J by 0 bases, with 15 bases between them. This CDR3 spans 17 amino acids. The chain's CDR3 is CASSYLAAALSGNTIYF. The CDR3 DNA reads TGTGCCAGCAGTTATCTAGCGGCAGCGCTCTCTGGAAACACCATATATTTT.

The table lists this clonotype with a count of one. It may be a read error: a sequence one base away is much more abundant. The gene calls are TRBV4-2 and TRBJ1-5; no definite D call. Trimming pared 5 bases from V and 3 bases from J, leaving 11 bases between. The CDR3 runs 14 residues. The germline CDR1 and CDR2 sequences are LGHNA and YNFKEQ. The CDR3 is CASSNGETNQPQHF. The CDR3 region has the DNA TGTGCCAGCAGCAACGGGGAGACCAATCAGCCCCAGCATTTT.

This chain connects TRBV9 to TRBJ2-7, with D possibly matching TRBD1 (6 bases). V shed 0 bases and J shed 5 bases, with 18 bases lying between them. Germline-derived CDR1 and CDR2 are SGDLS and YYNGEE. The CDR3 has 16 residues. The CDR3 sequence is CASSVEVLSTGHEQYF. CDR3 DNA: TGTGCCAGCAGCGTAGAAGTCCTCAGTACAGGGCACGAGCAGTACTTC. The full variable domain, its missing parts supplied by reference TRBV9 and TRBJ2-7, is DSGVTQTPKHLITATGQRVTLRCSPRSGDLSVYWYQQSLDQGLQFLIQYYNGEERAKGNILERFSAQQFPDLHSELNLSSLELGDSALYFCASSVEVLSTGHEQYFGPGTRLTVT.

This chain joins TRBV6-6 and TRBJ2-7; 9 positions agree with TRBD1. CDR1 and CDR2 from the germline V gene are MNHNY and SVGAGI (reference sequence). The V and J ends lost 2 bases and 3 bases, in that order; junction bases with no gene match: 5. This CDR3 is built from 15 residues. CDR3 DNA sequence: TGTGCCAGCAGTTACCCTCAGACAGGGGGCTACGAGCAGTACTTC. It encodes CASSYPQTGGYEQYF.

This clonotype was observed many times. The V gene is TRBV5-4, the J gene TRBJ2-5; possibly TRBD1 for D (6 bases). The CDR3 consists of 13 residues. V dropped 4 bases and J dropped 5 bases, with 12 bases sitting between them. Germline V lookup: CDR1 SGHNT, CDR2 YYREEE (reference sequence). The CDR3 spells CASSLGGGETQYF. In DNA form, the CDR3 reads TGTGCCAGCAGCCTAGGGGGTGGGGAGACCCAGTACTTC. Full variable domain (outside the CDR3, taken from reference TRBV5-4 and TRBJ2-5): ETGVTQSPTHLIKTRGQQVTLRCSSQSGHNTVSWYQQALGQGPQFIFQYYREEENGRGNFPPRFSGLQFPNYSSELNVNALELDDSALYLCASSLGGGETQYFGPGTRLLVL.

Concerning this clonotype: A much larger clone differs from this one at a single base, so this may be a read error. The chain uses TRBV6-5 and TRBJ2-1, with 10 nucleotides matching TRBD2. This CDR3 is 17 amino acids long. Germline V gene data show CDR1 as MNHEY and CDR2 as SVGAGI. Germline trimming cut 7 bases from V and 6 bases from J; bases unmatched to any gene: 15. This CDR3 reads CASIKSAGGSNGNEQFF. DNA of the CDR3: TGTGCCAGCATCAAATCAGCGGGAGGGTCGAATGGCAATGAGCAGTTCTTC.

The chain links TRBV11-1 to TRBJ1-1, with 8 bases that match TRBD1. CDR1 SGHAT and CDR2 FQDESV come from the germline V gene (reference sequence). This CDR3 is 15 amino acids long. Trimming removed 6 bases from V and 5 bases from J; junction bases left unmatched: 11. The CDR3 DNA reads TGTGCCAGCAGACTGGGGAGTACAGGGGGAACTGAAGCTTTCTTT. This gives the protein CASRLGSTGGTEAFF.

With respect to this clonotype: One end of the junction fails to match germline, which may point to a read error. The rearrangement links TRBV9 to TRBJ2-2; a possible D gene is TRBD2 (5 bases). In germline, CDR1 is SGDLS, CDR2 YYNGEE. This CDR3 contains 13 residues. The CDR3 DNA is TGTGCCAGTAGCGTAGATGGCACCGGGGAGCTGTTTTTT. This sequence encodes CASSVDGTGELFF. Supplemented by reference TRBV9 and TRBJ2-2, the full variable domain reads DSGVTQTPKHLITATGQRVTLRCSPRSGDLSVYWYQQSLDQGLQFLIQYYNGEERAKGNILERFSAQQFPDLHSELNLSSLELGDSALYFCASSVDGTGELFFGEGSRLTVL.

The chain couples TRBV6-5 to TRBJ2-7; TRBD2 aligns across 11 bases. With V trimmed by 5 bases and J by 0 bases, 18 bases remained unmatched. The CDR3 covers 20 residues. The germline V gene encodes CDR1 MNHEY and CDR2 SVGAGI. The CDR3 loop is CASSRDRCHPLAGASYEQYF. CDR3 in DNA: TGTGCCAGCAGTCGGGACCGGTGCCATCCACTAGCGGGAGCCTCCTACGAGCAGTACTTC.

The V call is TRBV29-1, the J call TRBJ2-3, with D perhaps matching TRBD1 (5 bases). The CDR3 contains 15 residues. Germline V gene lookup returns CDR1 SQVTM and CDR2 ANQGSEA. Trimming stripped 3 bases from V and 3 bases from J, with 16 bases between. CDR3 bases: TGCAGCGTTGATGGGTACGAACCAGGGACAGATACGCAGTATTTT. This encodes CSVDGYEPGTDTQYF.

In regard to this clonotype: This may stem from a read error, because a much larger clone lies one nucleotide away. The chain employs TRBV10-1 and TRBJ2-5; tentatively, D is TRBD1 or TRBD2 (6 bases each). CDR3 length: 16 amino acids. Germline CDR1 is WNHNN and CDR2 is SYGVQD (reference sequence). The CDR3 is CASGEAAGEAQETQYF. CDR3 DNA sequence: TGCGCCAGCGGTGAGGCGGCAGGGGAGGCCCAAGAGACCCAGTACTTC.

Regarding this clonotype: An end of the junction differs from the germline gene, which may be a read error. The chain combines TRBV29-1 with TRBJ1-2, with D tentatively TRBD1 (6 bases). This CDR3 is built from 12 residues. Germline CDR1 SQVTM, CDR2 ANQGSEA. CDR3 sequence reads: CSAIDRLHGFTF. In DNA form, the CDR3 reads TGCAGCGCCATCGACAGGCTCCATGGCTTCACCTTC.

In its sample, this clonotype was seen once. The chain combines TRBV6-6 with TRBJ1-5; D call uncertain. The germline V gene encodes CDR1 MNHNY and CDR2 SVGAGI (reference sequence). The ends were cut back, 7 bases at V and 3 bases at J, with 7 bases in the middle. CDR3 length: 12 residues. The CDR3 nucleotides read TGTGCCAGCAATGAGACCAATCAGCCCCAGCATTTT. The encoded protein is CASNETNQPQHF.

Worth noting for this clonotype: One base away lies a much larger clone, so this may be a sequencing read error. The chain recombines TRBV10-3 with TRBJ2-7; 8 positions agree with TRBD2. The length of the CDR3 is 13 residues. The V gene's germline CDR1 is ENHRY and CDR2 SYGVKD. The CDR3 nucleotides read TGTGCCATCAGAACTAGCGGCACCTACGAGCGGTACTTC. It is translated as CAIRTSGTYERYF.

This clonotype was counted many times. The V call is TRBV6-1, the J call TRBJ2-3; D remains unclear. Germline lookup yields CDR1 MNHNS and CDR2 SASEGT. V lost 5 bases, J lost 6 bases, and 9 bases lay in between. This CDR3 contains 12 residues. CDR3 loop: CASSLSGDTQYF. The CDR3 DNA follows: TGTGCCAGCAGTCTTAGTGGGGATACGCAGTATTTT.

A note on this clonotype: An end of the junction differs from the germline gene, which may be a read error. The rearrangement uses TRBV4-2 and TRBJ2-3; possibly TRBD1 or TRBD2 for D (5 bases each). This CDR3 region has 15 residues. Germline values: CDR1 LGHNA, CDR2 YNFKEQ. The CDR3 sequence: CANSGFEGSTDTQYF. CDR3 in DNA: TGTGCCAACAGCGGTTTTGAGGGGAGCACAGATACGCAGTATTTT.

As concerns this clonotype: A read error may explain this, as a much larger clone is one base away. This chain joins TRBV5-4 and TRBJ2-5; D is possibly TRBD2 (6 bases). CDR1 and CDR2 (germline): SGHNT, YYREEE (reference sequence). This CDR3 spans 14 amino acids. CDR3 in amino acids: CGSSLVGGEETQYF. CDR3 sequence (DNA): TGTGGCAGCAGCTTGGTCGGGGGAGAAGAGACCCAGTACTTC.

This clonotype has a handful of counts. The chain carries TRBV13 and TRBJ2-3; no reliable D call. The germline V and J ends were trimmed by 2 bases and 3 bases, with 12 bases remaining between them. The CDR3 totals 15 residues. Germline V gene sequence: CDR1 PRHDT, CDR2 FYEKMQ (reference sequence). CDR3 nucleotide sequence: TGTGCCAGCAGCTTAAGCGACGCCTCGACAGATACGCAGTATTTT. Translated, it gives CASSLSDASTDTQYF.

The genes are TRBV11-3 and TRBJ2-1; 13 nucleotides match TRBD2. Germline trimming cut 1 base from V and 11 bases from J; bases unmatched to any gene: 5. Germline V lookup: CDR1 SGHNT, CDR2 YENEEA. CDR3 size: 15 residues. CDR3 region: CASSLGTSGSDKQFF. The CDR3 DNA sequence: TGTGCCAGCAGCTTAGGGACTAGCGGGAGTGATAAGCAGTTCTTC.

On this clonotype: Possible read error: a much larger clone is one base away. The chain has TRBV6-5 and TRBJ1-2, with D perhaps matching TRBD1 (6 bases). This CDR3 is 13 amino acids long. Trimming removed 5 bases from V and 4 bases from J, with 11 bases in between. The germline CDR1 and CDR2 sequences are MNHEY and SVGAGI. CDR3 sequence: CASSSTGTYGYTF. In DNA, the CDR3 is TGTGCCAGCAGTAGTACAGGGACCTATGGCTACACCTTC.

This clonotype was detected ten times or more. The chain has TRBV4-2 and TRBJ1-5, with 9 bases aligning to TRBD1. The CDR3 contains 18 residues. The V gene's germline CDR1 is LGHNA and CDR2 YNFKEQ. The V gene end was trimmed by 0 bases and the J gene end by 8 bases; junction bases not matched to a gene: 14. The CDR3 DNA sequence: TGTGCCAGCAGCCAAGATCAGGACAGGGGCGGGGTGGGTAAGCCCCAGCATTTT. Residues: CASSQDQDRGGVGKPQHF.

About this clonotype: A much larger clone differs by one base, so this may be a read error. The chain has TRBV5-1 and TRBJ2-6; D might be TRBD1 (6 bases). The CDR3 extends over 16 amino acids. The germline CDR1 and CDR2 sequences are SGHRS and YFSETQ. The CDR3 nucleotides are TGCGCCTGCAGCTCCCAGGGGAGATCTGGGGCCAACGTCCTGACTTTC. Protein sequence: CACSSQGRSGANVLTF.